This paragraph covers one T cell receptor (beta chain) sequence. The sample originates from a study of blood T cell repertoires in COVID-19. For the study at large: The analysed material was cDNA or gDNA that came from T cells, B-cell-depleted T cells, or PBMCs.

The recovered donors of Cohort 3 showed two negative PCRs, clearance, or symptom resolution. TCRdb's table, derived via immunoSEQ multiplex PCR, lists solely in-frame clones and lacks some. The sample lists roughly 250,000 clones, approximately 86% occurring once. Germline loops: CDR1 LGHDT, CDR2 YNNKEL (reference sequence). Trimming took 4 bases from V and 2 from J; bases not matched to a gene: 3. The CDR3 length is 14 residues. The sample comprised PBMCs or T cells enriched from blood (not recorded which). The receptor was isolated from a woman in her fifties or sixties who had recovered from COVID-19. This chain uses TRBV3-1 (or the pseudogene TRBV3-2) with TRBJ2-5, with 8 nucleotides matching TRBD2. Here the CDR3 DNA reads TGTGCCAGCAGCCTCTCTAGCGGGCAAGAGACCCAGTACTTC. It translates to CASSLSSGQETQYF.